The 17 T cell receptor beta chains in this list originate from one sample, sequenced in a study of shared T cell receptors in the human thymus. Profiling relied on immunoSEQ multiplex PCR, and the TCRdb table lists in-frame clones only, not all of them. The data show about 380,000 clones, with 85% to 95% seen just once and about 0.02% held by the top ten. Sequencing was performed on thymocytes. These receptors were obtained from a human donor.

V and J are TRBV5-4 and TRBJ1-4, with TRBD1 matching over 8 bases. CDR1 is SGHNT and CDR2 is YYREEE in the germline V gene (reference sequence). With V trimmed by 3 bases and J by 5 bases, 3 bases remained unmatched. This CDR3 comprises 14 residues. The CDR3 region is CASSWDRSNEKLFF. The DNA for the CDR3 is TGTGCCAGCAGCTGGGACAGGTCAAATGAAAAACTGTTTTTT.

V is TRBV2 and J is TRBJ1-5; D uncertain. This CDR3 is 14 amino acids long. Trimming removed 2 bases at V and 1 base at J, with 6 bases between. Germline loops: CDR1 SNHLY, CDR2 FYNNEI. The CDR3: CASSELLSNQPQHF. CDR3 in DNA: TGTGCCAGCAGTGAACTACTCAGCAATCAGCCCCAGCATTTT.

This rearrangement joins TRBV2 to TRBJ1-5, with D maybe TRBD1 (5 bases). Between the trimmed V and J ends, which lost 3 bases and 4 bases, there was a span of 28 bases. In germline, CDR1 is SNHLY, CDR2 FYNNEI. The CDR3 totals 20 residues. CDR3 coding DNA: TGTGCCAGCAGTGATACCCCCAAGGATCCATCCAGGGAGGGGAATCAGCCCCAGCATTTT. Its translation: CASSDTPKDPSREGNQPQHF.

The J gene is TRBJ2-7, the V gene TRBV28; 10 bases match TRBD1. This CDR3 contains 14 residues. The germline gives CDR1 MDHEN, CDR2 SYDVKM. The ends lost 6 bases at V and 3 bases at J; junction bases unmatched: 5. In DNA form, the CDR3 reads TGTGCCAGCAGGGTGGGACAGGGGATCTACGAGCAGTACTTC. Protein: CASRVGQGIYEQYF.

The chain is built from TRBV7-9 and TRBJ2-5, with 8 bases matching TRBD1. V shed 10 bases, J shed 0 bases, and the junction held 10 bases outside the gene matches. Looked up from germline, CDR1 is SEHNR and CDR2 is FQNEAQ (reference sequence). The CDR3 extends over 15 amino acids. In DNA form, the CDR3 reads TGTGCCACACGCCAAAAGACAGGGGACCAAGAGACCCAGTACTTC. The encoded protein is CATRQKTGDQETQYF.

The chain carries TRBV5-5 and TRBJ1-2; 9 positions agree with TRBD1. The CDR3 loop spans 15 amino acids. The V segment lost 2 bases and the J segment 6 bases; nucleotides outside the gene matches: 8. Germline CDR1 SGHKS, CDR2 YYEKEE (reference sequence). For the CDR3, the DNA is TGTGCCAGCAGCTTTGACAGGGGGTGGTCGGATGGCTACACCTTC. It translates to CASSFDRGWSDGYTF.

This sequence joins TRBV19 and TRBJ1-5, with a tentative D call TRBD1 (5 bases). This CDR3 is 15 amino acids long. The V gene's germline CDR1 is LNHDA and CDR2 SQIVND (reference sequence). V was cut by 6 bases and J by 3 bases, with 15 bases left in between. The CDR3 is CASSVRTQVNQPQHF. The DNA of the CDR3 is TGTGCCAGTAGCGTTCGGACACAAGTCAATCAGCCCCAGCATTTT.

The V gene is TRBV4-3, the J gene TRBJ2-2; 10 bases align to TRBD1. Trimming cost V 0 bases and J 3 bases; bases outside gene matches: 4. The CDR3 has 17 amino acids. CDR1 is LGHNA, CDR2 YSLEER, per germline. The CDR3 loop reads CASSQDSGTGDTGELFF. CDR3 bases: TGCGCCAGCAGCCAAGATTCCGGGACAGGGGACACCGGGGAGCTGTTTTTT.

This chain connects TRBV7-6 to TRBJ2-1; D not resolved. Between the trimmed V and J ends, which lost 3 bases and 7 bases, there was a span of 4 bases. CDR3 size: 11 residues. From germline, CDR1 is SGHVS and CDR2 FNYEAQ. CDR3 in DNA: TGTGCCAGCAGCTTGGGGAATGAGCAGTTCTTC. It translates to CASSLGNEQFF.

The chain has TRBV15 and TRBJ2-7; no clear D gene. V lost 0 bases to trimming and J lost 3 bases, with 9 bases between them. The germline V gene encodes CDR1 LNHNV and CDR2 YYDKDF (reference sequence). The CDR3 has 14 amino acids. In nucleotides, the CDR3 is TGTGCCACCAGCAGAGACCCAGGCTTCTACGAGCAGTACTTC. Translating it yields CATSRDPGFYEQYF.

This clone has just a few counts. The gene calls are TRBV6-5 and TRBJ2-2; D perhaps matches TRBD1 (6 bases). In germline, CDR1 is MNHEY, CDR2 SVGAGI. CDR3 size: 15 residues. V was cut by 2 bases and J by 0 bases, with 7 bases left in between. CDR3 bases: TGTGCCAGCAGTTACGACAGGTCGAACACCGGGGAGCTGTTTTTT. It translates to CASSYDRSNTGELFF.

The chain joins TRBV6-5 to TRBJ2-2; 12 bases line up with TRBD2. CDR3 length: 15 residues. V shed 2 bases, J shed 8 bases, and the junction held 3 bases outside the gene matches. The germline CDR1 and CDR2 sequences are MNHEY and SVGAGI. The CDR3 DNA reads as TGTGCCAGCAGTTACACTAGCGGGAGGTTGGGGGAGCTGTTTTTT. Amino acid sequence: CASSYTSGRLGELFF.

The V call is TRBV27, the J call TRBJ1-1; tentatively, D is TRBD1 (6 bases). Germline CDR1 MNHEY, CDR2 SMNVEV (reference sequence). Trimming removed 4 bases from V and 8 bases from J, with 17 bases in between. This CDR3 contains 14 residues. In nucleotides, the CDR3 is TGTGCCAGCAGTTCCCCTTACAGGGCGGCCGAAGCTTTCTTT. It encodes CASSSPYRAAEAFF.

CDR3 residues: CASKGRAYEQYF. The CDR3 bases are TGTGCCAGCAAGGGCAGAGCCTACGAGCAGTACTTC. This chain connects TRBV6-1 to TRBJ2-7; no firm D call. Germline V gene sequence: CDR1 MNHNS, CDR2 SASEGT. Trimming took 7 bases from V and 2 from J, leaving 9 bases between them. The length of the CDR3 is 12 residues.

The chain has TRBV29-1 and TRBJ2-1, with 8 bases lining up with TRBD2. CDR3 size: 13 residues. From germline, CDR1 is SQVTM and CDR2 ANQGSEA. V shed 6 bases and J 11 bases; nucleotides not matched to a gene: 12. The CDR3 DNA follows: TGCAGCGTGGAGGGATGGCTAGCGGGCCAGCAGTTCTTC. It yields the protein CSVEGWLAGQQFF.

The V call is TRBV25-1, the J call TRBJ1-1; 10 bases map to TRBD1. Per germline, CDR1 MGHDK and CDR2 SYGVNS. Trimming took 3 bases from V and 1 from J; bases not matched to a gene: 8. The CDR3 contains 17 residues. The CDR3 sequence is CASSEPPGQGTNTEAFF. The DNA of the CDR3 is TGTGCCAGCAGTGAGCCCCCGGGACAGGGGACGAACACTGAAGCTTTCTTT. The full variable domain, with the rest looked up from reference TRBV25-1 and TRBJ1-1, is EADIYQTPRYLVIGTGKKITLECSQTMGHDKMYWYQQDPGMELHLIHYSYGVNSTEKGDLSSESTVSRIRTEHFPLTLESARPSHTSQYLCASSEPPGQGTNTEAFFGQGTRLTVV.

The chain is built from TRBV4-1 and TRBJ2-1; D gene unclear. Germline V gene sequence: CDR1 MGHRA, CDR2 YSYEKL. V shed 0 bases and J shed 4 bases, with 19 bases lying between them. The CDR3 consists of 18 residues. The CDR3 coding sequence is TGCGCCAGCAGCCAAGATTCGGCTGGGTGTGTATGGTACAATGAGCAGTTCTTC. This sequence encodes CASSQDSAGCVWYNEQFF.